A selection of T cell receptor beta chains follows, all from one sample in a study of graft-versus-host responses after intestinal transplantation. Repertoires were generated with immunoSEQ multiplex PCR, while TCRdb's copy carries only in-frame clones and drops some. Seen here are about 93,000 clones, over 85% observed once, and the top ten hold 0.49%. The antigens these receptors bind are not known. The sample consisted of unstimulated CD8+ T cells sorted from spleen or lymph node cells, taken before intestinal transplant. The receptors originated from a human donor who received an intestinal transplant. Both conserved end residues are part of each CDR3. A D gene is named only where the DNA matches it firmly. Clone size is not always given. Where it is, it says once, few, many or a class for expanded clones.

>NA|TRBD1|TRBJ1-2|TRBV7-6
TGTGCCAGCAGCTCGGGGACAGGGGAGGATTCCTACACCTTC
CASSSGTGEDSYTF
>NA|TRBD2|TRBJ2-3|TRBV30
TGTGCCTGGAGTTCAGGACTAGGAGGCACAGATACGCAGTATTTT
CAWSSGLGGTDTQYF
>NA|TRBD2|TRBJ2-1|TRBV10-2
TGCGCCAGCCGAGAAGCGGGGGGGTACAATGAGCAGTTCTTC
CASREAGGYNEQFF
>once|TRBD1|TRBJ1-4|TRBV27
TGTGCCAGCAGTTTCAGGGGGCCCTATGAAAAACTGTTTTTT
CASSFRGPYEKLFF
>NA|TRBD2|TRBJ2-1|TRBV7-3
TGTGCCAGCAGCCAAGTTACTAGCGGGGGCGAGCAGTTCTTC
CASSQVTSGGEQFF
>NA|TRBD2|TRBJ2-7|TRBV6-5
TGTGCCAGCAGTTACAGTAGCGGGGTTTTACACGAGCAGTACTTC
CASSYSSGVLHEQYF
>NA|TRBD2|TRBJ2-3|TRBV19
TGTGCCAGTAGTTGGACTAGCGGGAGTGATACGCAGTATTTT
CASSWTSGSDTQYF
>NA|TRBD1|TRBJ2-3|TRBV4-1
TGCGCCAGCAGCCAAGAGGACAGGGTGGGGGGTACGCAGTATTTT
CASSQEDRVGGTQYF
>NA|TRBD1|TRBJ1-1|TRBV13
TGTGCCAGCAGCCCCAGGGGGGGACAGGGTGACACTGAAGCTTTCTTT
CASSPRGGQGDTEAFF
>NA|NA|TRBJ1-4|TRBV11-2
TGTGCCAGCAGCTTAGAGTGGCAGGCGAATGAAAAACTGTTTTTT
CASSLEWQANEKLFF
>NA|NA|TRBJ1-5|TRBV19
TGTGCCAGTAGTATAGGCCCCACCAGTACAAAAACAGGGTTCAATCAGCCCCAGCATTTT
CASSIGPTSTKTGFNQPQHF
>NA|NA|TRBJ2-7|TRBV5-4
TGTGCCAGCAGCTTGGAGGGACTGTACTACGAGCAGTACTTC
CASSLEGLYYEQYF
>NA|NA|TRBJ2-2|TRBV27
TGTGCCAGCAGTCCACTGACTGCGCGGGGGAACACCGGGGAGCTGTTTTTT
CASSPLTARGNTGELFF
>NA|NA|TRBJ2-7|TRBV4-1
TGCGCCAGCAGCCAGGGGGCGCAGACCGACTACGAGCAGTACTTC
CASSQGAQTDYEQYF
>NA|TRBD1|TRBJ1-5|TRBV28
TGTGCCAGCAGTTTAGAGACAGGGTATGGCAATCAGCCCCAGCATTTT
CASSLETGYGNQPQHF
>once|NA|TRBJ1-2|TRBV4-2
TGTGCCAGCAGCCAAGTAAAGGACGGGGTCTATGGCTACACCTTC
CASSQVKDGVYGYTF
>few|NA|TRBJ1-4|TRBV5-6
TGTGCCAGCAGCTTACTCCGACAGAGAAATGAAAAACTGTTTTTT
CASSLLRQRNEKLFF
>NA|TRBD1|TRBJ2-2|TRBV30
TGTGCCTGGAGTCAAGAGGACAGGTACACCGGGGAGCTGTTTTTT
CAWSQEDRYTGELFF
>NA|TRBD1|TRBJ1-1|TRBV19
TGTGCCAGTAGTCCTCGGACAGGGAGGAAACATGGGAACACTGAAGCTTTCTTT
CASSPRTGRKHGNTEAFF
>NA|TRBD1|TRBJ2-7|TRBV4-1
TGCGCCAGCAGCCAACGGACAGGGAACTACGAGCAGTACTTC
CASSQRTGNYEQYF
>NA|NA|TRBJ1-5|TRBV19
TGTGCCAGTAGTATCAACCTCACTCCCGGGACAAAGTATAGCAATCAGCCCCAGCATTTT
CASSINLTPGTKYSNQPQHF
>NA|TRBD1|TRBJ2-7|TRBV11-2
TGTGCCAGCAGCTTACTTGGCAGGGGGCTGTACGAGCAGTACTTC
CASSLLGRGLYEQYF
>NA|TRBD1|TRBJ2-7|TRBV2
TGTGCCACACTGCGGGACAGGGCCTACGAGCAGTACTTC
CATLRDRAYEQYF
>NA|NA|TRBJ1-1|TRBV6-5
TGTGCCAGCAGTTACTTCCAGAACACTGAAGCTTTCTTT
CASSYFQNTEAFF
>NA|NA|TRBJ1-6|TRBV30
TGTGCCTGGATTCCAGGAACCTATAATTCACCCCTCCACTTT
CAWIPGTYNSPLHF
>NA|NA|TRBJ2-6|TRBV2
TGTGCCAGCAGTGAAGTGGGACTCATCTCTGGGGCCAACGTCCTGACTTTC
CASSEVGLISGANVLTF
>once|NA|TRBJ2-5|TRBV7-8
TGTGCCAGCAGCTTAGAGGGGAAGACCCAGTACTTC
CASSLEGKTQYF
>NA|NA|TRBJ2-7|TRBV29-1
TGCAGCGTTGAAGAAACAGGGCTAGGGTACGAGCAGTACTTC
CSVEETGLGYEQYF
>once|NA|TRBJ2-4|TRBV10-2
TGCGCCAGCAGTGTTCTACAGGACATTCAGTACTTC
CASSVLQDIQYF
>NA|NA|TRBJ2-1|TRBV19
TGTGCCAGTAGTATACTCCCGGGTAGCGATGAGCAGTTCTTC
CASSILPGSDEQFF
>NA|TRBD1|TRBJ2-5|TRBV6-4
TGTGCCAGCAAACCGGGACAGGGTTCGGAAGAGACCCAGTACTTC
CASKPGQGSEETQYF
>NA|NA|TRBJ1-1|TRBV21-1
TGTGCCAGCCGGAGGGGGCGCGATACAGCTTTCTTT
CASRRGRDTAFF
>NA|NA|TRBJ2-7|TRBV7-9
TGTGCCAGCAGCTTAGGTCTCTCCTACGAGCAGTACTTC
CASSLGLSYEQYF
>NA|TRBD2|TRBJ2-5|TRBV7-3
TGTGCCAGCAGCTCCGGTGGGGCTAGCGGGGAGACCCAGTACTTC
CASSSGGASGETQYF
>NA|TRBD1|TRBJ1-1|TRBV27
TGTGCCAGCAGTTTGGGCAGGGGGTTGAACACTGAAGCTTTCTTT
CASSLGRGLNTEAFF
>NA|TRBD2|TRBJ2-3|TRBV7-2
TGTGCCAGCAGCTCTGGACTAGCGGGGGGTCGGTATTTT
CASSSGLAGGRYF
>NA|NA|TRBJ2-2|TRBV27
TGTGCCAGCAGTTTACTGAACAGGACCTACACCGGGGAGCTGTTTTTT
CASSLLNRTYTGELFF
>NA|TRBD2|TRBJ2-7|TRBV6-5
TGTGCCAGCAGTTACAGGGGACTAGCGGGGGGCTACGAGCAGTACTTC
CASSYRGLAGGYEQYF
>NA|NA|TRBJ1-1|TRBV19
TGTGCCAGTAGTTGGTCGGGGGACCACATGAACACTGAAGCTTTCTTT
CASSWSGDHMNTEAFF
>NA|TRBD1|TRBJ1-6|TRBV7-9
TGTGCCAGCAGCCCCACCGGGACAGGGAGAGATTCACCCCTCCACTTT
CASSPTGTGRDSPLHF
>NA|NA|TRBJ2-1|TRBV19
TGTGCCAGTACGGTGTACAATGAGCAGTTCTTC
CASTVYNEQFF
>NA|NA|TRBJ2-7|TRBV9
TGTGCCAGCAGCGTAGAATGGGGGGACTACGAGCAGTACTTC
CASSVEWGDYEQYF
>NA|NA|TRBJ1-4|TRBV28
TGTGCCAGCAGTCCTCGGACAGACGTAGATGAAAAACTGTTTTTT
CASSPRTDVDEKLFF
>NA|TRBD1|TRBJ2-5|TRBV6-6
TGTGCCAGCAGAGATCCTGGACAGGGGCCGGAGACCCAGTACTTC
CASRDPGQGPETQYF
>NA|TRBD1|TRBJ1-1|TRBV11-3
TGTGCCAGCAGTCAAAGGACAGGGGGATTTACTGAAGCTTTCTTT
CASSQRTGGFTEAFF
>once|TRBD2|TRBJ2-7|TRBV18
TGTGCCAGCTCACCCCGGGACTATACCTACGAGCAGTACTTC
CASSPRDYTYEQYF
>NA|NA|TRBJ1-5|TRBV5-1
TGCGCCAGCAGCTACGGGGGGGGGAATCAGCCCCAGCATTTT
CASSYGGGNQPQHF
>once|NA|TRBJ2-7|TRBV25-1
TGTGCCAGCAGTCCGGGCTACGAGCAGTACTTC
CASSPGYEQYF
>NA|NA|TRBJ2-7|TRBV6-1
TGTGCCAGCAGTGAATATGGCGGCTCCTACGAGCAGTACTTC
CASSEYGGSYEQYF
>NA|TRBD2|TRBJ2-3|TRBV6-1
TGTGCCAGCAGTGAGACTAGCGGCGGCACAGATACGCAGTATTTT
CASSETSGGTDTQYF
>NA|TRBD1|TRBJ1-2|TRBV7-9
TGTGCCAGCAGCTTAAGTGGGACAGGGGTCTCTAACTATGGCTACACCTTC
CASSLSGTGVSNYGYTF
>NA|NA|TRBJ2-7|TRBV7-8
TGTGCCAGCAGCTTAGTTCCGGGTTCCTACGAGCAGTACTTC
CASSLVPGSYEQYF
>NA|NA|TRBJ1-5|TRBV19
TGTGCCAGTAGTATCTTATCAGGAAGCAATCAGCCCCAGCATTTT
CASSILSGSNQPQHF
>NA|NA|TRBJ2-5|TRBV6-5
TGTGCCAGCGGAGGAGAACAAGAGACCCAGTACTTC
CASGGEQETQYF
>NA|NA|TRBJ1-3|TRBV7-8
TGTGCCAGCAGCTCTCAGTACTCTGGAAACACCATATATTTT
CASSSQYSGNTIYF
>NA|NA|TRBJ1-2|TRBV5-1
TGCGCCAGCAGCTTGGGTTGGGCGGGATACGACTCGTATAACTATGGCTACACCTTC
CASSLGWAGYDSYNYGYTF
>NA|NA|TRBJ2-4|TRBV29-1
TGCAGCGTTGAAGAGGCAACCCTCAACATTCAGTACTTC
CSVEEATLNIQYF
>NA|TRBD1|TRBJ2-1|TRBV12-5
TGTGCTAGTGGTCGAACGGCAGGGGGCTACAATGAGCAGTTCTTC
CASGRTAGGYNEQFF